A single T cell receptor (beta chain) is shown here with its context. This record comes from a study of blood T cell repertoires in COVID-19. Method: immunoSEQ multiplex PCR; TCRdb's copy keeps in-frame clones and lacks some. The sample lists a few hundred thousand clones, around 87% occurring once. Seattle cases were enrolled at active infection and followed longitudinally. Material for sequencing was peripheral blood. The source is a woman in her sixties or seventies with COVID-19, enrolled during active disease.

The DNA for the CDR3 is TGTGCCAGCAGCGCCCGCCTAGCGGGGGGTGGGGATGAGCAGTTCTTC. Residues: CASSARLAGGGDEQFF. This chain joins TRBV7-9 and TRBJ2-1, with 11 bases matching TRBD2. The V segment lost 5 bases and the J segment 8 bases; nucleotides outside the gene matches: 11. CDR3 size: 16 residues. CDR1 and CDR2 from the germline V gene are SEHNR and FQNEAQ (reference sequence).